This T cell receptor beta chain was sequenced in a study of cytomegalovirus exposure and HLA in healthy donors. Whole-study results and caveats: Investigators reported 150 to 200 TCR beta chains as tied to cytomegalovirus. Confirmation in vitro established that a few CMV-associated chains were specific for CMV antigens. Most TCR sequences were seen very rarely across donors, but some public TCRs occurred in many.

Donors were drawn from the approximately 120-subject validation cohort, separate from the roughly 700-subject first cohort. CDR3 size: 11 residues. Trimming stripped 5 bases from V and 5 bases from J, with 7 bases between. Germline assignment: CDR1 MDHEN and CDR2 SYDVKM. As to this clone: The antigen is unknown.

Only in-frame clones appear in the TCRdb table, and some are missing; sequencing was by immunoSEQ multiplex PCR. Here the sample spans a few hundred thousand clones, 90% being singletons. The source is a woman aged 25 to 39 in good health and CMV-seronegative. The sample was PBMCs. This chain links TRBV28 with TRBJ2-7; D uncertain. The CDR3 DNA reads TGTGCCAGCAGTCCTTCAGACGAGCAGTACTTC. This encodes CASSPSDEQYF.